What follows are 32 T cell receptor beta chains derived from one specimen sequenced in a study of T cell changes during pregnancy in multiple sclerosis. Measured with immunoSEQ multiplex PCR; TCRdb has only the in-frame clones, and not every one. The table includes about 50,000 clones, 92% detected once. Specimen: CD4+ T cells from peripheral blood mononuclear cells, collected after pregnancy. These receptors were taken from a female donor with multiple sclerosis, enrolled in a pregnancy study.

This sequence joins TRBV5-4 and TRBJ2-3, with 13 nucleotides matching TRBD2. Germline V lookup: CDR1 SGHNT, CDR2 YYREEE (reference sequence). Unmatched junction bases numbered 6, after V lost 3 bases and J lost 2 bases. This CDR3 is built from 17 residues. This CDR3 is CASSYPGLAGSTDTQYF. In DNA form, the CDR3 reads TGTGCCAGCAGCTACCCGGGACTAGCGGGATCCACAGATACGCAGTATTTT.

V and J are TRBV28 and TRBJ2-1; 8 bases agree with TRBD2. Germline CDR1 MDHEN, CDR2 SYDVKM. CDR3 length equals 16 residues. Trimming at V came to 2 bases and at J to 7 bases, leaving 10 bases not matched to a gene. The CDR3 DNA is TGTGCCAGCAGTTTAATCGGGCAGCGGGAGAAAAATGAGCAGTTCTTC. It codes for CASSLIGQREKNEQFF. Full variable domain (missing parts from reference TRBV28 and TRBJ2-1): DVKVTQSSRYLVKRTGEKVFLECVQDMDHENMFWYRQDPGLGLRLIYFSYDVKMKEKGDIPEGYSVSREKKERFSLILESASTNQTSMYLCASSLIGQREKNEQFFGPGTRLTVL.

The chain recombines TRBV5-1 with TRBJ2-2, with D possibly matching TRBD2 (7 bases). CDR3 length: 17 residues. CDR1 SGHRS and CDR2 YFSETQ come from the germline V gene. The V end lost 5 bases, the J end lost 2 bases, and 19 bases lay between the germline ends. Here the CDR3 DNA reads TGCGCCAGCAGTGGGGGGCTGCTAGCGGAAAACACCGGGGAGCTGTTTTTT. Translation: CASSGGLLAENTGELFF.

This clone was counted a single time. V usage is TRBV27 and J usage is TRBJ2-7; D may be TRBD1 (7 bases). The V gene lost 0 bases and the J gene lost 2 bases, with 17 bases spanning the gap. Germline values: CDR1 MNHEY, CDR2 SMNVEV (reference sequence). This CDR3 is 17 amino acids long. The CDR3 reads CASSLSQGERAPYEQYF. The CDR3 DNA reads as TGTGCCAGCAGTTTATCGCAGGGGGAGCGGGCCCCCTACGAGCAGTACTTC.

This sequence joins TRBV10-3 and TRBJ2-7; TRBD1 might be the D (5 bases). V shed 6 bases and J shed 1 base, with 16 bases lying between them. The germline gives CDR1 ENHRY, CDR2 SYGVKD. The CDR3 has 15 residues. The CDR3 here is CAISDPTGSSYEQYF. The CDR3 DNA reads TGTGCCATCAGCGATCCTACAGGATCTTCCTACGAGCAGTACTTC.

J is TRBJ1-2 and V is TRBV5-1; 9 nucleotides line up with TRBD1. Per germline, CDR1 SGHRS and CDR2 YFSETQ. This CDR3 comprises 13 residues. Unmatched junction bases numbered 4, after V lost 4 bases and J lost 6 bases. The CDR3 loop reads CASSLGQGHGYTF. The CDR3 DNA sequence: TGCGCCAGCAGCCTGGGACAGGGACATGGCTACACCTTC.

A single count supports this clone. This sequence joins TRBV7-2 and TRBJ1-1; maybe TRBD1 (6 bases). This CDR3 contains 14 residues. Per germline, CDR1 SGHTA and CDR2 FQGNSA. V was clipped by 2 bases and J by 5 bases, with 12 bases between them. CDR3 protein: CASSLRGGRTEAFF. The CDR3 DNA is TGTGCCAGCAGCTTAAGGGGGGGGCGAACTGAAGCTTTCTTT.

The chain couples TRBV29-1 to TRBJ2-3; D is possibly TRBD2 (5 bases). This CDR3 has 12 amino acids. CDR1 and CDR2 from the germline V gene are SQVTM and ANQGSEA. V dropped 4 bases and J dropped 2 bases, with 7 bases sitting between them. CDR3 sequence: CSVARVTDTQYF. The DNA of the CDR3 is TGCAGCGTTGCGAGGGTCACAGATACGCAGTATTTT.

V is TRBV15 and J is TRBJ2-7; TRBD1 matches at 8 bases. V lost 1 base, J lost 7 bases, and 12 bases stayed unmatched. This CDR3 has 16 residues. Germline loops: CDR1 LNHNV, CDR2 YYDKDF (reference sequence). In DNA, the CDR3 is TGTGCCACCAGCAGAGCCTTCGGGCAGGGGGCGGGTGAGCAGTACTTC. Translated: CATSRAFGQGAGEQYF.

V gene TRBV6-5 combines with J gene TRBJ2-7, with 8 positions matching TRBD2. The V and J ends lost 5 bases and 0 bases, in that order; junction bases with no gene match: 6. The CDR3 contains 15 residues. Looked up from germline, CDR1 is MNHEY and CDR2 is SVGAGI. CDR3 bases: TGTGCCAGCAGTCTAGCGGGCGAGAGCTCCTACGAGCAGTACTTC. Its translation is CASSLAGESSYEQYF.

This chain uses TRBV7-6 with TRBJ2-3, with D perhaps matching TRBD2 (6 bases). The CDR3 covers 13 residues. Germline loops: CDR1 SGHVS, CDR2 FNYEAQ. Trimming shortened V by 2 bases and J by 4 bases, and 7 bases separated the two germline ends. The CDR3 is CASSLIAADTQYF. In DNA form, the CDR3 reads TGTGCCAGCAGCTTAATAGCGGCAGATACGCAGTATTTT.

The chain couples TRBV30 to TRBJ2-3; D gene uncertain. CDR3 size: 13 residues. Germline V gene sequence: CDR1 GTSNPN, CDR2 SVGIG (reference sequence). V was trimmed by 2 bases and J by 6 bases, leaving 12 bases between them. The CDR3 DNA reads as TGTGCCTGGAGTCGCGAGTTTCTTGATACGCAGTATTTT. It encodes CAWSREFLDTQYF.

Only one count was recorded for this clone. The chain's CDR3 is CASSLQGFNTGELFF. CDR3 coding DNA: TGTGCCAGCAGCTTACAGGGATTTAACACCGGGGAGCTGTTTTTT. The chain carries TRBV11-3 and TRBJ2-2, with a weak D call TRBD1 (5 bases). Looked up from germline, CDR1 is SGHNT and CDR2 is YENEEA. This CDR3 is built from 15 residues. The V and J ends lost 2 bases and 2 bases respectively, with 9 bases between them.

CDR3 sequence (DNA): TGCGCCAGCAGCTTAGATCCTTTGGGACTAGCGGGAGCCGATACGCAGTATTTT. It is translated as CASSLDPLGLAGADTQYF. The chain uses TRBV5-1 and TRBJ2-3; 14 bases are a match to TRBD2. With 2 bases clipped from V and 6 bases from J, the junction kept 11 bases outside the gene matches. Germline CDR1 SGHRS, CDR2 YFSETQ. This CDR3 spans 18 amino acids.

V and J are TRBV28 and TRBJ2-5, with TRBD1 as a possible D gene (6 bases). The CDR3 length is 14 residues. The germline gives CDR1 MDHEN, CDR2 SYDVKM. V lost 5 bases to trimming and J lost 4 bases, with 14 bases between them. This chain's CDR3 is CASSPRGGLETQYF. The CDR3 nucleotides are TGTGCCAGCAGTCCCCGTGGGGGCCTAGAGACCCAGTACTTC.

This rearrangement joins TRBV5-4 to TRBJ2-5; D unresolved. Germline CDR1 reads SGHNT; CDR2 reads YYREEE (reference sequence). V was clipped by 2 bases and J by 6 bases, with 11 bases between them. This CDR3 is 13 amino acids long. The CDR3 DNA follows: TGTGCCAGCAGCTTCGACAATTCGAAGACCCAGTACTTC. Residues: CASSFDNSKTQYF.

This chain connects TRBV5-6 to TRBJ2-5; D is possibly TRBD2 (5 bases). V lost 2 bases and J 1 base, leaving 15 bases between the germline ends. The CDR3 loop spans 16 amino acids. Germline-derived CDR1 and CDR2 are SGHDT and YYEEEE. The CDR3 region has the DNA TGTGCCAGCAGCTTAAGGCGGGCGCAGTTCCAAGAGACCCAGTACTTC. It encodes CASSLRRAQFQETQYF. Using reference TRBV5-6 and TRBJ2-5 for the parts outside the CDR3, the full variable domain is DAGVTQSPTHLIKTRGQQVTLRCSPKSGHDTVSWYQQALGQGPQFIFQYYEEEERQRGNFPDRFSGHQFPNYSSELNVNALLLGDSALYLCASSLRRAQFQETQYFGPGTRLLVL.

This clone was detected only a few times. V usage is TRBV7-8 and J usage is TRBJ2-7, with TRBD2 identical over 7 bases. J gave up 6 bases and V 2 bases, and 7 bases lay outside the gene matches. The CDR3 extends over 14 amino acids. Germline CDR1 SGHVS, CDR2 FQNEAQ. CDR3 residues: CASSLNGRLGEQYF. For the CDR3, the DNA is TGTGCCAGCAGCTTAAACGGGAGGCTGGGCGAGCAGTACTTC. The variable domain in full, with the rest retrieved from reference TRBV7-8 and TRBJ2-7, is GAGVSQSPRYKVAKRGQDVALRCDPISGHVSLFWYQQALGQGPEFLTYFQNEAQLDKSGLPSDRFFAERPEGSVSTLKIQRTQQEDSAVYLCASSLNGRLGEQYFGPGTRLTVT.

The V gene is TRBV19, the J gene TRBJ1-2; 8 bases agree with TRBD1. Germline loops: CDR1 LNHDA, CDR2 SQIVND (reference sequence). After removal of 7 bases from V and 2 bases from J, the junction contained 12 bases not matched to a gene. The CDR3 loop spans 16 amino acids. CDR3 nucleotides: TGTGCCAGTACCTTTGCCAGGGGGCAAAGGAACTATGGCTACACCTTC. It yields the protein CASTFARGQRNYGYTF. The variable domain in full, with the rest retrieved from reference TRBV19 and TRBJ1-2, is DGGITQSPKYLFRKEGQNVTLSCEQNLNHDAMYWYRQDPGQGLRLIYYSQIVNDFQKGDIAEGYSVSREKKESFPLTVTSAQKNPTAFYLCASTFARGQRNYGYTFGSGTRLTVV.

The J gene is TRBJ2-1, the V gene TRBV4-2, with TRBD2 matching over 8 bases. This CDR3 spans 15 amino acids. With 1 base clipped from V and 9 bases from J, the junction kept 8 bases outside the gene matches. The V gene's germline CDR1 is LGHNA and CDR2 YNFKEQ. For the CDR3, the DNA is TGTGCCAGCAGCCAAGGGGGGCGGACTAGCATTGAGCAGTTCTTC. Translation: CASSQGGRTSIEQFF.

The chain carries TRBV2 and TRBJ1-2, with D perhaps TRBD1 (6 bases). Germline V gene lookup returns CDR1 SNHLY and CDR2 FYNNEI. V gave up 4 bases and J gave up 2 bases, with 11 bases separating them. CDR3 size: 14 residues. The CDR3 loop is CASSVERGNYGYTF. The CDR3 DNA reads TGTGCCAGCAGTGTCGAAAGGGGGAACTATGGCTACACCTTC.

This rearrangement joins TRBV6-5 to TRBJ1-3; unclear D gene. V was trimmed by 0 bases and J by 1 base, leaving 7 bases between them. This CDR3 has 15 amino acids. Looked up from germline, CDR1 is MNHEY and CDR2 is SVGAGI. The CDR3 protein is CASSYSGASGNTIYF. DNA for the CDR3: TGTGCCAGCAGTTACTCGGGAGCATCTGGAAACACCATATATTTT.

CDR3 sequence reads: CASSSRGYGNTEAFF. Written as DNA, the CDR3 is TGTGCCAGCAGTTCCAGGGGCTATGGGAACACTGAAGCTTTCTTT. This chain links TRBV27 with TRBJ1-1; D perhaps matches TRBD1 (6 bases). The germline CDR1 and CDR2 sequences are MNHEY and SMNVEV (reference sequence). The CDR3 loop spans 15 amino acids. V was clipped by 4 bases and J by 1 base, with 13 bases between them.

V usage is TRBV5-5 and J usage is TRBJ1-5; 9 positions agree with TRBD1. The CDR3 has 12 amino acids. Germline CDR1 reads SGHKS; CDR2 reads YYEKEE (reference sequence). J was trimmed by 15 bases and V by 4 bases; bases with no gene match: 8. CDR3 residues: CASSIGQGLPHF. In nucleotides, the CDR3 is TGTGCCAGCAGCATAGGACAGGGGCTTCCGCATTTT.

This chain joins TRBV30 and TRBJ1-2, with D perhaps TRBD1 (5 bases). V lost 3 bases to trimming and J lost 4 bases, with 18 bases between them. Germline V CDR1 and CDR2: GTSNPN, SVGIG (reference sequence). The CDR3 spans 15 residues. The chain's CDR3 is CAWSEGTDYLYGYTF. The DNA of the CDR3 is TGTGCCTGGAGCGAGGGGACTGACTATCTCTATGGCTACACCTTC.

The chain has TRBV9 and TRBJ2-2; 13 nucleotides agree with TRBD2. Germline trimming cut 4 bases from V and 6 bases from J; bases unmatched to any gene: 6. CDR3 size: 16 residues. Germline V CDR1 and CDR2: SGDLS, YYNGEE. The CDR3 nucleotides are TGTGCCAGCAGCCCCAGACTAGCGGGAGGCCCCGGGGAGCTGTTTTTT. It encodes CASSPRLAGGPGELFF.

V is TRBV2 and J is TRBJ2-7, with TRBD1 matching over 7 bases. V gave up 6 bases and J gave up 0 bases; unmatched junction bases: 5. The CDR3 is 14 amino acids. Germline V gene data show CDR1 as SNHLY and CDR2 as FYNNEI. The CDR3 region has the DNA TGTGCCAGCAGGACAGGGCTGGGCTCCTACGAGCAGTACTTC. Translating it yields CASRTGLGSYEQYF. The entire variable domain, with the rest obtained from reference TRBV2 and TRBJ2-7, is as follows: EPEVTQTPSHQVTQMGQEVILRCVPISNHLYFYWYRQILGQKVEFLVSFYNNEISEKSEIFDDQFSVERPDGSNFTLKIRSTKLEDSAMYFCASRTGLGSYEQYFGPGTRLTVT.

This rearrangement joins TRBV27 to TRBJ1-5; 9 nucleotides align to TRBD1. The CDR3 loop spans 14 amino acids. Germline CDR1 reads MNHEY; CDR2 reads SMNVEV (reference sequence). V shed 3 bases and J 6 bases; nucleotides not matched to a gene: 3. This CDR3 reads CASSLSGQGQPQHF. The CDR3 DNA follows: TGTGCCAGCAGTTTGTCGGGACAGGGTCAGCCCCAGCATTTT.

The chain is built from TRBV2 and TRBJ1-5; D is unclear. Trimming took 1 base from V and 6 from J, leaving 16 bases between them. Germline CDR1 reads SNHLY; CDR2 reads FYNNEI. CDR3 length: 16 residues. The chain's CDR3 is CASSEVDRGYLQPQHF. CDR3 DNA sequence: TGTGCCAGCAGTGAAGTTGACCGGGGTTATCTTCAGCCCCAGCATTTT.

This clone has a handful of counts. The genes are TRBV7-9 and TRBJ1-4, with TRBD1 identical over 7 bases. From germline, CDR1 is SEHNR and CDR2 FQNEAQ (reference sequence). After removal of 11 bases from V and 4 bases from J, the junction contained 7 bases not matched to a gene. This CDR3 contains 13 residues. The CDR3 loop is CALRDRVNEKLFF. The CDR3 DNA sequence: TGTGCCCTCAGGGACAGAGTTAATGAAAAACTGTTTTTT.

The rearrangement links TRBV19 to TRBJ1-2; D gene uncertain. The V gene lost 0 bases and the J gene lost 7 bases, with 9 bases spanning the gap. The length of the CDR3 is 13 residues. In germline, CDR1 is LNHDA, CDR2 SQIVND (reference sequence). This CDR3 is CASSIDRVGGYTF. DNA for the CDR3: TGTGCCAGTAGTATAGACCGGGTTGGTGGCTACACCTTC.

This clone came up a few times. This sequence joins TRBV18 and TRBJ2-7, with 8 bases aligning to TRBD1. After removal of 3 bases from V and 7 bases from J, the junction contained 14 bases not matched to a gene. The CDR3 covers 16 residues. CDR1 and CDR2 from the germline V gene are KGHSH and LQKENI. As DNA, the CDR3 is TGTGCCAGCTCACCTGTTAGCAGGGGGCGCTTGGGAGAGCAGTACTTC. Protein sequence: CASSPVSRGRLGEQYF.